What follows are 25 T cell receptor beta chains derived from one specimen sequenced in a study of blood T cell repertoires in COVID-19. Sequencing was performed with immunoSEQ multiplex PCR; in TCRdb, only in-frame clones are kept and a portion is missing. The sample shows roughly 180,000 clones, around 95% of them seen only once. The sequenced sample consisted of peripheral blood. These receptors all come from a man in his thirties or forties with COVID-19, enrolled during active disease.

V gene TRBV5-4 combines with J gene TRBJ1-6, with TRBD1 identical over 11 bases. The CDR3 consists of 14 residues. Germline CDR1 SGHNT, CDR2 YYREEE (reference sequence). With 5 bases clipped from V and 9 bases from J, the junction kept 4 bases outside the gene matches. The CDR3 DNA reads TGTGCCAGCAGTACCGGGACAGGGGGTTCACCCCTCCACTTT. Residues: CASSTGTGGSPLHF.

V is TRBV28 and J is TRBJ1-1, with 7 nucleotides matching TRBD1. The CDR3 is 17 amino acids. In germline, CDR1 is MDHEN, CDR2 SYDVKM. Unmatched junction bases numbered 15, after V lost 4 bases and J lost 4 bases. The CDR3 is CASSSPGQQRRGTEAFF. CDR3 DNA sequence: TGTGCCAGCAGTTCCCCGGGACAGCAACGTAGGGGCACTGAAGCTTTCTTT. The variable domain in full, completed from reference TRBV28 and TRBJ1-1, reads DVKVTQSSRYLVKRTGEKVFLECVQDMDHENMFWYRQDPGLGLRLIYFSYDVKMKEKGDIPEGYSVSREKKERFSLILESASTNQTSMYLCASSSPGQQRRGTEAFFGQGTRLTVV.

J is TRBJ1-6 and V is TRBV11-3; D uncertain. This CDR3 has 13 amino acids. V lost 5 bases, J lost 8 bases, and 10 bases lay in between. Germline-derived CDR1 and CDR2 are SGHNT and YENEEA. The CDR3: CASSLLADSPLHF. The DNA for the CDR3 is TGTGCCAGCAGCCTCCTCGCAGATTCACCCCTCCACTTT. Supplemented by reference TRBV11-3 and TRBJ1-6, the full variable domain reads EAGVVQSPRYKIIEKKQPVAFWCNPISGHNTLYWYLQNLGQGPELLIRYENEEAVDDSQLPKDRFSAERLKGVDSTLKIQPAELGDSAVYLCASSLLADSPLHFGNGTRLTVT.

This chain uses TRBV5-1 with TRBJ2-1; 8 bases align to TRBD2. The CDR3 spans 14 residues. Germline CDR1 SGHRS, CDR2 YFSETQ. V lost 2 bases, J lost 3 bases, and 1 base stayed unmatched. Here the CDR3 reads CASSLAGDYNEQFF. CDR3 bases: TGCGCCAGCAGCTTAGCGGGGGACTACAATGAGCAGTTCTTC.

The chain links TRBV4-1 to TRBJ1-2, with D possibly being TRBD1 (6 bases). V dropped 0 bases and J dropped 6 bases, with 11 bases sitting between them. CDR3 length equals 14 residues. Germline CDR1 and CDR2: MGHRA and YSYEKL. Written as DNA, the CDR3 is TGCGCCAGCAGCCAAGATACAGGGAGCCATGGCTACACCTTC. Encoded protein: CASSQDTGSHGYTF.

With respect to this clone: The same CDR3 is also encoded by other DNA sequences in this sample. This sequence joins TRBV19 and TRBJ1-1, with 9 bases aligning to TRBD1. After removal of 3 bases from V and 4 bases from J, the junction contained 0 bases not matched to a gene. The V gene's germline CDR1 is LNHDA and CDR2 SQIVND (reference sequence). This CDR3 has 13 residues. Here the CDR3 DNA reads TGTGCCAGTAGTATGACAGGGGGCACTGAAGCTTTCTTT. It translates to CASSMTGGTEAFF.

This clone was counted once. The chain combines TRBV7-3 with TRBJ2-1; 7 bases are shared with TRBD1. J gave up 5 bases and V 5 bases, and 12 bases lay outside the gene matches. Per germline, CDR1 SGHTA and CDR2 FQGTGA. The CDR3 consists of 16 residues. Here the CDR3 DNA reads TGTGCCAGCAGCCATAGGACAGGTGGTATTAACAATGAGCAGTTCTTC. Protein sequence: CASSHRTGGINNEQFF.

A few counts support this clone. The gene calls are TRBV6-5 and TRBJ1-1; 12 bases map to TRBD1. Unmatched junction bases numbered 11, after V lost 2 bases and J lost 10 bases. The CDR3 runs 16 residues. The germline V gene encodes CDR1 MNHEY and CDR2 SVGAGI. The DNA of the CDR3 is TGTGCCAGCAGTTACGGGGGACAGGGGGCGCCCCGAGCAGCTTTCTTT. The encoded protein is CASSYGGQGAPRAAFF.

The genes are TRBV3-1 (or the pseudogene TRBV3-2) and TRBJ2-2; possibly TRBD2 for D (6 bases). Looked up from germline, CDR1 is LGHDT and CDR2 is YNNKEL (reference sequence). Between the trimmed V and J ends, which lost 2 bases and 0 bases, there was a span of 10 bases. CDR3 length: 16 residues. The CDR3 DNA reads as TGTGCCAGCAGCCAATCCGGGAGATCGAACACCGGGGAGCTGTTTTTT. Translation: CASSQSGRSNTGELFF.

The chain is built from TRBV19 and TRBJ2-3, with 7 bases fitting TRBD2. The trim removed 4 bases at V and 0 bases at J, leaving 4 bases unmatched. CDR1 is LNHDA and CDR2 is SQIVND in the germline V gene (reference sequence). This CDR3 is 15 amino acids long. CDR3 in amino acids: CASSNPSGSTDTQYF. The CDR3, as DNA: TGTGCCAGTAGTAACCCTAGCGGTAGCACAGATACGCAGTATTTT.

This chain connects TRBV5-1 to TRBJ2-2; tentative D call: TRBD1 (9 bases). The CDR3 length is 14 residues. Germline V CDR1 and CDR2: SGHRS, YFSETQ. V lost 6 bases to trimming and J lost 5 bases, with 14 bases between them. The CDR3 nucleotides are TGCGCCAGCATAGCGGGACAGGGAACCGGGGAGCTGTTTTTT. The encoded protein is CASIAGQGTGELFF.

This clone has only one observation. The chain employs TRBV6-6 and TRBJ2-1; TRBD2 matches at 9 bases. The CDR3 is made up of 15 amino acids. J lost 8 bases, V lost 7 bases, and 12 bases had no gene match. In germline, CDR1 is MNHNY, CDR2 SVGAGI (reference sequence). The CDR3 nucleotides read TGTGCCAGCAACGACTTAAGCGGGGGGCCTGATGAGCAGTTCTTC. It specifies CASNDLSGGPDEQFF.

The chain has TRBV3-1 (or the pseudogene TRBV3-2) and TRBJ2-1, with 15 bases matching TRBD2. The length of the CDR3 is 20 residues. Per germline, CDR1 LGHDT and CDR2 YNNKEL (reference sequence). V lost 5 bases to trimming and J lost 7 bases; unmatched junction nucleotides: 18. The CDR3 region has the DNA TGTGCCAGCAGCTATTACGGGACTAGCGGGGGGATCCCGAGAGGGAATGAGCAGTTCTTC. Protein sequence: CASSYYGTSGGIPRGNEQFF.

This chain joins TRBV2 and TRBJ1-3, with D maybe TRBD1 (5 bases). This CDR3 region has 15 residues. Germline V gene sequence: CDR1 SNHLY, CDR2 FYNNEI. Trimming shortened V by 7 bases and J by 0 bases, and 13 bases separated the two germline ends. DNA for the CDR3: TGTGCCAGCACCCCACGGGGGAACTCTGGAAACACCATATATTTT. It encodes CASTPRGNSGNTIYF.

The rearrangement links TRBV20-1 to TRBJ2-3, with 10 bases matching TRBD2. Looked up from germline, CDR1 is DFQATT and CDR2 is SNEGSKA (reference sequence). V shed 3 bases, J shed 5 bases, and the junction held 5 bases outside the gene matches. CDR3 length equals 14 residues. DNA for the CDR3: TGCAGTGCTAGTACTAGCGGGGATGAAGATACGCAGTATTTT. The encoded protein is CSASTSGDEDTQYF.

The V call is TRBV6-2 or TRBV6-3, the J call TRBJ1-5; the D gene is possibly TRBD1 (6 bases). This CDR3 region has 14 residues. Trimming took off 5 bases at V and 5 bases at J, with 13 bases between the two ends. CDR1 and CDR2 (germline): MNHEY, SVGEGT. The CDR3 nucleotides read TGTGCCAGCAGTGACAGGTCTACAGATCAGCCCCAGCATTTT. This sequence encodes CASSDRSTDQPQHF.

This rearrangement joins TRBV4-1 to TRBJ1-2, with unresolved D. V dropped 4 bases and J dropped 6 bases, with 21 bases sitting between them. CDR1 and CDR2 (germline): MGHRA, YSYEKL. The CDR3 consists of 16 residues. The CDR3 is CASSRTRGKQSDGYTF. The DNA for the CDR3 is TGCGCCAGCAGCCGGACCAGAGGGAAACAGAGCGATGGCTACACCTTC.

V is TRBV6-5 and J is TRBJ1-4; 7 nucleotides line up with TRBD1. V lost 5 bases to trimming and J lost 6 bases; unmatched junction nucleotides: 9. Germline values: CDR1 MNHEY, CDR2 SVGAGI. The CDR3 totals 15 residues. The CDR3 loop reads CASSPTGASDEKLFF. The CDR3 nucleotides read TGTGCCAGCAGTCCTACAGGGGCGAGCGATGAAAAACTGTTTTTT.

V usage is TRBV7-2 and J usage is TRBJ2-7, with D hard to call. In germline, CDR1 is SGHTA, CDR2 FQGNSA. The CDR3 runs 14 residues. Trimming removed 1 base from V and 0 bases from J, with 7 bases in between. This chain's CDR3 is CASSLGLTSYEQYF. DNA of the CDR3: TGTGCCAGCAGCTTAGGTCTAACCTCCTACGAGCAGTACTTC.

V is TRBV19 and J is TRBJ2-1; TRBD2 is a possible D gene (6 bases). CDR3 length: 15 amino acids. CDR1 LNHDA and CDR2 SQIVND come from the germline V gene (reference sequence). V was cut by 3 bases and J by 4 bases, with 13 bases left in between. CDR3 protein: CASSIPRGGYNEQFF. CDR3 nucleotides: TGTGCCAGTAGTATTCCGAGGGGAGGTTACAATGAGCAGTTCTTC.

This chain connects TRBV20-1 to TRBJ2-1; D call uncertain. The CDR3 covers 11 residues. V gave up 0 bases and J gave up 8 bases, with 5 bases separating them. The germline V gene encodes CDR1 DFQATT and CDR2 SNEGSKA (reference sequence). CDR3 nucleotides: TGCAGTGCTAGAGATAATTATGAGCAGTTCTTC. Its translation is CSARDNYEQFF.

The genes are TRBV5-1 and TRBJ2-1; 7 nucleotides match TRBD2. The CDR3 is 19 residues long. V dropped 1 base and J dropped 3; count of bases not matched to a gene: 16. Germline CDR1 is SGHRS and CDR2 is YFSETQ. The CDR3 bases are TGCGCCAGCAGCTTGCTCCCCCCTTTAACTAGCGCTTACTACAATGAGCAGTTCTTC. As protein: CASSLLPPLTSAYYNEQFF.

The rearrangement uses TRBV5-1 and TRBJ2-7, with a possible D match to TRBD1 (6 bases). CDR1 is SGHRS, CDR2 YFSETQ, per germline. This CDR3 spans 15 amino acids. V dropped 1 base and J dropped 1 base, with 12 bases sitting between them. The CDR3 reads CASSLLTGGSYEQYF. The DNA of the CDR3 is TGCGCCAGCAGCTTGCTGACAGGTGGGTCCTACGAGCAGTACTTC. The whole variable domain, remainder taken from reference TRBV5-1 and TRBJ2-7, is KAGVTQTPRYLIKTRGQQVTLSCSPISGHRSVSWYQQTPGQGLQFLFEYFSETQRNKGNFPGRFSGRQFSNSRSEMNVSTLELGDSALYLCASSLLTGGSYEQYFGPGTRLTVT.

The CDR3 sequence is CASSPPSQGSYGYTF. CDR3 DNA: TGTGCCAGCTCACCACCGAGCCAGGGAAGCTATGGCTACACCTTC. The rearrangement joins TRBV18 to TRBJ1-2; tentative D call: TRBD1 (5 bases). The germline gives CDR1 KGHSH, CDR2 LQKENI. V was cut by 0 bases and J by 4 bases, with 12 bases left in between. The CDR3 runs to 15 residues.

This chain connects TRBV19 to TRBJ1-6; D gene ambiguous. CDR1 is LNHDA and CDR2 is SQIVND in the germline V gene (reference sequence). The CDR3 runs 16 residues. V lost 3 bases and J lost 4, with 13 bases in between. The CDR3 bases are TGTGCCAGTAGTATGGTTCAGGATTGGTATAATTCACCCCTCCACTTT. It yields the protein CASSMVQDWYNSPLHF.